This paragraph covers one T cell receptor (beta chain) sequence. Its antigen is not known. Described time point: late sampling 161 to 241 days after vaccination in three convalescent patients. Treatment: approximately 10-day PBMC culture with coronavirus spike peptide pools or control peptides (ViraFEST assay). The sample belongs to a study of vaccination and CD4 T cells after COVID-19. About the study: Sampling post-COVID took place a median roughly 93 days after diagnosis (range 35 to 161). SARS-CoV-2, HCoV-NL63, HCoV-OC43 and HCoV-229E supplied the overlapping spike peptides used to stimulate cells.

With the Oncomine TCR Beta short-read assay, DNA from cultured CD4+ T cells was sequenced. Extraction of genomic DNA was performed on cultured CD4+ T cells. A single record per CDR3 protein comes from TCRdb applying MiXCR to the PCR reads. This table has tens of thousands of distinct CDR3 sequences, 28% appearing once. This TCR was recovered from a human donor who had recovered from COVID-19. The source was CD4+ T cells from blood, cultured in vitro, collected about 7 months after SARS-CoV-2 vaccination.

In DNA form, the CDR3 reads TGCAGTGCTAGAACAGGCGGCTATGGCTACACCTTC. This codes for CSARTGGYGYTF. This chain joins TRBV20-1 and TRBJ1-2; tentatively, D is TRBD1 (5 bases). The V end was cut by 2 bases, the J end by 4 bases, with 8 bases between. This CDR3 comprises 12 residues. CDR1 and CDR2 from the germline V gene are DFQATT and SNEGSKA (reference sequence).